One sample yielded the 30 T cell receptor beta chains listed below, sequenced in a study of post-analysis software for immune sequencing data (dated by TCRdb to about 2015). The antigens of these receptors remain unknown. The study at large found these results: Significantly higher frequencies in patients than in controls were found for about 5 TRBV segments, including TRBV5-6, TRBV5-1 and TRBV20-1.

Library preparation employed PCR. The sequencer listed for this sample is Illumina HiSeq 2500. To reduce PCR and sequencing biases, unique molecular identifiers were built into the TCR beta cDNA libraries. The raw public reads went through TCRdb reprocessing: fastp at Q25, MiXCR clone calling, in-frame beta chains kept. CDR3 protein duplicates are merged, each entry listing the most common genes and DNA. Across this sample there are more than 350,000 distinct CDR3 sequences, with 30% to 45% seen only once. The top ten clones comprise roughly 8.2% of the sample. The sequenced material came from blood. These receptors were collected from a girl aged 2-10 years with multiple sclerosis.

The rearrangement uses TRBV28 and TRBJ1-2; D unclear. Germline V gives CDR1 MDHEN, CDR2 SYDVKM. V was cut by 5 bases and J by 0 bases, with 19 bases left in between. The CDR3 loop spans 17 amino acids. The CDR3 is CASSSYAASGSNYGYTF. CDR3 nucleotide sequence: TGTGCCAGCAGTAGCTATGCCGCCTCGGGTTCTAACTATGGCTACACCTTC.

The J gene is TRBJ1-1, the V gene TRBV6-2 or TRBV6-3; possible D gene TRBD1, 5 bases. V was shortened by 5 bases and J by 5 bases, with 24 bases between the two germline ends. Germline loops: CDR1 MNHEY, CDR2 SVGEGT. CDR3 length: 17 amino acids. CDR3 region: CASSHTLGDLGLTEAFF. CDR3 DNA: TGTGCCAGCAGTCACACTCTGGGGGACCTGGGATTAACTGAAGCTTTCTTT.

V gene TRBV7-8 combines with J gene TRBJ2-7; unclear D gene. Trimming left V 0 bases short and J 0 bases short, with 12 bases between. The CDR3 consists of 16 residues. From germline, CDR1 is SGHVS and CDR2 FQNEAQ. This chain's CDR3 is CASSLAMAVSSYEQYF. CDR3 nucleotides: TGTGCCAGCAGCTTAGCGATGGCGGTTAGCTCCTACGAGCAGTACTTC.

This clonotype occurred a few times. The chain couples TRBV5-1 to TRBJ2-1; D possibly uses TRBD1 or TRBD2 (6 bases each). V shed 4 bases and J shed 2 bases, with 16 bases lying between them. CDR1 is SGHRS and CDR2 is YFSETQ in the germline V gene. This CDR3 has 16 residues. Here the CDR3 reads CASSGGGTVPYNEQFF. CDR3 coding DNA: TGCGCCAGCAGCGGAGGGGGAACAGTACCCTACAATGAGCAGTTCTTC. The whole variable domain, filled in from reference TRBV5-1 and TRBJ2-1, reads KAGVTQTPRYLIKTRGQQVTLSCSPISGHRSVSWYQQTPGQGLQFLFEYFSETQRNKGNFPGRFSGRQFSNSRSEMNVSTLELGDSALYLCASSGGGTVPYNEQFFGPGTRLTVL.

This chain links TRBV5-1 with TRBJ1-4; the D gene is possibly TRBD1 (6 bases). Per germline, CDR1 SGHRS and CDR2 YFSETQ. Trimming cost V 0 bases and J 12 bases, with 15 bases left between them. This CDR3 is built from 14 residues. The CDR3: CASSLVGAPGELFF. CDR3 nucleotide sequence: TGCGCCAGCAGCTTGGTGGGGGCCCCCGGGGAACTGTTTTTT.

This clonotype was seen only a few times. The chain combines TRBV25-1 with TRBJ1-2, with D hard to call. The CDR3 is 14 residues long. CDR1 is MGHDK and CDR2 is SYGVNS in the germline V gene. V dropped 0 bases and J dropped 4 bases, with 9 bases sitting between them. The CDR3 nucleotides are TGTGCCAGCAGTGAATACGGCTGGAGCTATGGCTACACCTTC. Translation: CASSEYGWSYGYTF.

The chain carries TRBV12-3 or TRBV12-4 and TRBJ1-6; D might be TRBD1 (5 bases). The V and J ends lost 5 bases and 9 bases respectively, with 14 bases between them. The length of the CDR3 is 14 residues. CDR3 in DNA: TGTGCCAGCAGTCTAACAGGAATAGGTTCACCCCTCCACTTT. This translates into CASSLTGIGSPLHF.

This clonotype was observed a handful of times. The V call is TRBV27, the J call TRBJ1-2; 7 bases are a match to TRBD1. Germline V CDR1 and CDR2: MNHEY, SMNVEV (reference sequence). Trimming at V came to 2 bases and at J to 3 bases, leaving 3 bases not matched to a gene. The CDR3 length is 14 residues. CDR3 region: CASSLAQGYYGYTF. Written as DNA, the CDR3 is TGTGCCAGCAGTTTAGCACAGGGGTACTATGGCTACACCTTC.

This clonotype has only a few counts. V is TRBV4-1 and J is TRBJ2-1; D could derive from TRBD1 or TRBD2 (5 bases each). This CDR3 region has 16 residues. The germline V gene has CDR1 MGHRA and CDR2 YSYEKL. Trimming cost V 6 bases and J 4 bases, with 19 bases left between them. CDR3 in amino acids: CASSQTWGPGYNEQFF. In DNA, the CDR3 is TGCGCCAGCAGTCAAACTTGGGGCCCGGGGTACAATGAGCAGTTCTTC.

The chain uses TRBV7-6 and TRBJ2-7; no clear D gene. V lost 5 bases and J lost 2, with 13 bases in between. The V gene's germline CDR1 is SGHVS and CDR2 FNYEAQ. The CDR3 runs to 14 residues. CDR3 nucleotides: TGTGCCAGCAGCCCTCAGGAAAGAGCCTACGAGCAGTACTTC. It is translated as CASSPQERAYEQYF.

This rearrangement joins TRBV20-1 to TRBJ1-1, with D hard to call. Germline lookup yields CDR1 DFQATT and CDR2 SNEGSKA (reference sequence). V lost 2 bases and J 5 bases, leaving 15 bases between the germline ends. The CDR3 extends over 14 amino acids. CDR3 protein: CSARYGVAGTEAFF. The CDR3 DNA sequence: TGCAGTGCTAGATACGGGGTAGCGGGGACTGAAGCTTTCTTT.

The chain recombines TRBV7-6 with TRBJ1-1; the D is unclear. Germline V gene data show CDR1 as SGHVS and CDR2 as FNYEAQ. This CDR3 comprises 13 residues. Trimming removed 2 bases from V and 7 bases from J, with 11 bases in between. CDR3 sequence reads: CASSLLPRGEAFF. Here the CDR3 DNA reads TGTGCCAGCAGCTTATTGCCCCGGGGTGAAGCTTTCTTT. Filled out from reference TRBV7-6 and TRBJ1-1, the complete variable domain reads GAGVSQSPRYKVTKRGQDVALRCDPISGHVSLYWYRQALGQGPEFLTYFNYEAQQDKSGLPNDRFSAERPEGSISTLTIQRTEQRDSAMYRCASSLLPRGEAFFGQGTRLTVV.

The table lists this clonotype with a few counts. The V gene is TRBV5-1, the J gene TRBJ2-5; 8 positions match TRBD1. The CDR3 is 15 amino acids. The germline CDR1 and CDR2 sequences are SGHRS and YFSETQ. After removal of 4 bases from V and 3 bases from J, the junction contained 8 bases not matched to a gene. This CDR3 is CASSLSPGGEETQYF. CDR3 nucleotides: TGCGCCAGCAGCCTCTCCCCAGGGGGCGAAGAGACCCAGTACTTC.

About this clonotype: A junction end diverges from the germline sequence, so it may reflect a read error. The CDR3 DNA reads TGTGCCAGCAGCTTAACGGCTAGCTCCCACGAGCAGTACTTC. It codes for CASSLTASSHEQYF. The gene calls are TRBV7-9 and TRBJ2-7, with D tentatively TRBD2 (5 bases). Looked up from germline, CDR1 is SEHNR and CDR2 is FQNEAQ (reference sequence). There are 14 residues in the CDR3.

V gene TRBV9 combines with J gene TRBJ1-2, with D hard to call. V dropped 1 base and J dropped 5 bases, with 12 bases sitting between them. The germline V gene has CDR1 SGDLS and CDR2 YYNGEE. This CDR3 is built from 14 residues. The CDR3 sequence: CASSVNSMEYGYTF. The CDR3 DNA is TGTGCCAGCAGCGTAAACAGTATGGAGTATGGCTACACCTTC.

This chain uses TRBV7-2 with TRBJ1-1; the match to TRBD1 covers 7 bases. V dropped 5 bases and J dropped 0; count of bases not matched to a gene: 6. Germline CDR1 and CDR2: SGHTA and FQGNSA. CDR3 length: 15 amino acids. The CDR3 nucleotides are TGTGCCAGCAGCCTGGGACAGCCCTTGAACACTGAAGCTTTCTTT. Translating it yields CASSLGQPLNTEAFF.

This clonotype was counted between two and nine times. The rearrangement links TRBV28 to TRBJ1-5, with no clear D. V was trimmed by 3 bases and J by 3 bases, leaving 9 bases between them. The CDR3 loop spans 14 amino acids. Germline V CDR1 and CDR2: MDHEN, SYDVKM. The CDR3 DNA reads TGTGCCAGCAGTTTGGGTTCCCTCAATCAGCCCCAGCATTTT. Translated: CASSLGSLNQPQHF.

The rearrangement uses TRBV2 and TRBJ2-3; a possible D gene is TRBD1 (6 bases). The V end was cut by 7 bases, the J end by 0 bases, with 11 bases between. Germline V gene data show CDR1 as SNHLY and CDR2 as FYNNEI. This CDR3 has 14 residues. The CDR3 reads CASMRGQSTDTQYF. The CDR3 coding sequence is TGTGCCAGCATGCGAGGACAGAGCACAGATACGCAGTATTTT. The full variable domain, its missing parts supplied by reference TRBV2 and TRBJ2-3, is EPEVTQTPSHQVTQMGQEVILRCVPISNHLYFYWYRQILGQKVEFLVSFYNNEISEKSEIFDDQFSVERPDGSNFTLKIRSTKLEDSAMYFCASMRGQSTDTQYFGPGTRLTVL.

A few counts support this clonotype. A junction end diverges from the germline sequence, so it may reflect a read error. The chain joins TRBV12-3 or TRBV12-4 to TRBJ2-7; 8 nucleotides line up with TRBD1. This CDR3 comprises 16 residues. In nucleotides, the CDR3 is TGTGCCGGCAGTCTACAAACCGGGACAGGCCTCTTGAAGCAGTACTTC. Protein sequence: CAGSLQTGTGLLKQYF.

This clonotype was seen a few times. The gene calls are TRBV15 and TRBJ2-7, with D hard to call. Trimming shortened V by 1 base and J by 5 bases, and 9 bases separated the two germline ends. CDR3 length: 13 amino acids. CDR1 is LNHNV and CDR2 is YYDKDF in the germline V gene (reference sequence). CDR3 in amino acids: CATSRVGLDEQYF. The CDR3 bases are TGTGCCACCAGCAGAGTGGGTCTAGACGAGCAGTACTTC.

The chain employs TRBV18 and TRBJ1-5; TRBD1 matches at 9 bases. Trimming at V came to 5 bases and at J to 5 bases, leaving 7 bases not matched to a gene. CDR3 length equals 15 residues. The germline V gene encodes CDR1 KGHSH and CDR2 LQKENI. CDR3 in DNA: TGTGCCAGCTCAACCGGGACAGGGCAGGATCAGCCCCAGCATTTT. Translating gives CASSTGTGQDQPQHF.

This clonotype was seen a handful of times. One junction end disagrees with the germline gene, perhaps due to a read error. The chain links TRBV6-6 to TRBJ1-2; D perhaps matches TRBD1 (5 bases). Germline CDR1 reads MNHNY; CDR2 reads SVGAGI (reference sequence). The CDR3 loop spans 12 amino acids. CDR3 in amino acids: CASSRAGHGCTF. CDR3 bases: TGTGCCAGCAGTCGGGCAGGGCACGGCTGCACCTTC.

The chain links TRBV6-6 to TRBJ2-1, with unresolved D. The V gene's germline CDR1 is MNHNY and CDR2 SVGAGI (reference sequence). Deletions cut 6 bases from V and 9 bases from J, with 15 bases between. The CDR3 extends over 13 amino acids. The CDR3 is CASSQRYIGEQFF. The DNA for the CDR3 is TGTGCCAGCAGCCAACGCTATATTGGTGAGCAGTTCTTC.

The genes are TRBV5-8 and TRBJ1-4, with TRBD1 identical over 7 bases. The germline V gene encodes CDR1 SGHTS and CDR2 YDEGEE. Trimming cost V 3 bases and J 8 bases; bases outside gene matches: 10. CDR3 length equals 15 residues. The CDR3 nucleotides are TGTGCCAGCAGCTCCGGACAGGAGGGGAGGGAAAAACTGTTTTTT. This gives the protein CASSSGQEGREKLFF.

The chain employs TRBV9 and TRBJ2-2; D possibly corresponds to TRBD2 (5 bases). V was trimmed by 0 bases and J by 0 bases, leaving 9 bases between them. Germline loops: CDR1 SGDLS, CDR2 YYNGEE. The CDR3 totals 16 residues. CDR3 amino acids: CASSVATIANTGELFF. CDR3 in DNA: TGTGCCAGCAGCGTAGCGACTATCGCGAACACCGGGGAGCTGTTTTTT.

There are a few counts of this clonotype. The gene calls are TRBV12-3 or TRBV12-4 and TRBJ1-5; D remains ambiguous. This CDR3 has 13 residues. V was shortened by 3 bases and J by 5 bases, with 8 bases between the two germline ends. CDR3 residues: CASSFGLDQPQHF. In DNA form, the CDR3 reads TGTGCCAGCAGTTTTGGATTGGATCAGCCCCAGCATTTT.

This clonotype was observed a few times. The chain recombines TRBV28 with TRBJ2-5; no reliable D call. Germline values: CDR1 MDHEN, CDR2 SYDVKM. With 2 bases removed from V and 3 bases from J, the gap between germline ends came to 4 bases. The CDR3 is made up of 12 amino acids. CDR3 in DNA: TGTGCCAGCAGTTTAGGCAAAGAGACCCAGTACTTC. This sequence encodes CASSLGKETQYF.

With respect to this clonotype: At one of its ends the junction is not consistent with the germline gene, which may arise from a read error. This chain joins TRBV5-1 and TRBJ2-7; D is perhaps TRBD1 (6 bases). Looked up from germline, CDR1 is SGHRS and CDR2 is YFSETQ. CDR3 size: 14 residues. The CDR3 DNA reads as TGTGCCAGCAGCTTTGGGACATCTTCCTACGAGCAGTACTTC. It is translated as CASSFGTSSYEQYF.

V is TRBV29-1 and J is TRBJ2-5; D gene unclear. Germline V lookup: CDR1 SQVTM, CDR2 ANQGSEA. V was cut by 5 bases and J by 5 bases, with 9 bases left in between. The CDR3 contains 11 residues. CDR3 bases: TGCAGCGTTTTCGGCGCGGAGACCCAGTACTTC. Translating it yields CSVFGAETQYF.

The chain links TRBV7-8 to TRBJ2-7; possibly TRBD1 or TRBD2 for D (6 bases each). The CDR3 loop spans 15 amino acids. V was shortened by 6 bases and J by 0 bases, with 15 bases between the two germline ends. Germline V gene sequence: CDR1 SGHVS, CDR2 FQNEAQ. The CDR3 DNA reads TGTGCCAGCAGGTTCAACGGGGGCCTCTCCTACGAGCAGTACTTC. Translated: CASRFNGGLSYEQYF.